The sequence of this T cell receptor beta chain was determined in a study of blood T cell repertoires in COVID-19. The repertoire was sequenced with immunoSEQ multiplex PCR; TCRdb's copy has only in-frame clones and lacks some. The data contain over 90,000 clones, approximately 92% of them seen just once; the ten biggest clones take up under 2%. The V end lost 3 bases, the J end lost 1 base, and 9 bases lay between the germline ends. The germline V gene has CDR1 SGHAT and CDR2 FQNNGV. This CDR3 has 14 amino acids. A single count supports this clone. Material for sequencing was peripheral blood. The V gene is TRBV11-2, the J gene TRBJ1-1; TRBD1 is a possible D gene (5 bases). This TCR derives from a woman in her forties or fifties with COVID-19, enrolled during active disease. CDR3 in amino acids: CASSFRGGNTEAFF. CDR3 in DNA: TGTGCCAGCAGCTTTCGGGGGGGGAACACTGAAGCTTTCTTT.